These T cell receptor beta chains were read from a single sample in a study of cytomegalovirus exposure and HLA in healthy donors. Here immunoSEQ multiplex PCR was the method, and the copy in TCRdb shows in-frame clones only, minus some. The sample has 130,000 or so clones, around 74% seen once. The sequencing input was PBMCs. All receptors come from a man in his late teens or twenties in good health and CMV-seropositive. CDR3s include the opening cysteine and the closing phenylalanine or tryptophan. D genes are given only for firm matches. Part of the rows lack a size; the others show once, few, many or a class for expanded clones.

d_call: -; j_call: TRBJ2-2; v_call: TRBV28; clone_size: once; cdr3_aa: CASSFRVRGTGELFF; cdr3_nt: TGTGCCAGCAGTTTCCGGGTCAGAGGCACCGGGGAGCTGTTTTTT
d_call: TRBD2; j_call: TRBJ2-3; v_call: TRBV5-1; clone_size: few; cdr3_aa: CASSLTSGRVDTQYF; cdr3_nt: TGCGCCAGCAGCTTGACTAGCGGAAGGGTAGATACGCAGTATTTT
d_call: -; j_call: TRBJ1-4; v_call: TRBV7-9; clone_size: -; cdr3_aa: CASILDKGGSEKLFF; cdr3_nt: TGTGCCAGCATTCTGGACAAGGGGGGGAGTGAAAAACTGTTTTTT
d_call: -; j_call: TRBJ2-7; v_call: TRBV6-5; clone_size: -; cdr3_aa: CASSYSWGEGHEQYF; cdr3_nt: TGTGCCAGCAGTTACTCGTGGGGAGAGGGTCACGAGCAGTACTTC
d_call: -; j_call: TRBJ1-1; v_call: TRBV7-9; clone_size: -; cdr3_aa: CASSVLDLTEAFF; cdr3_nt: TGTGCCAGCAGCGTCCTGGACTTAACTGAAGCTTTCTTT
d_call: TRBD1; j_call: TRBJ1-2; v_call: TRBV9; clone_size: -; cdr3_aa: CASSVATGQGNGYTF; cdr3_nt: TGTGCCAGCAGCGTAGCTACAGGACAGGGAAATGGCTACACCTTC
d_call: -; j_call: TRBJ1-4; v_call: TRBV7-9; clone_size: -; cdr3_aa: CASSLVLGREREKLFF; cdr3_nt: TGTGCCAGCAGCTTAGTTTTGGGCAGAGAGAGAGAAAAACTGTTTTTT
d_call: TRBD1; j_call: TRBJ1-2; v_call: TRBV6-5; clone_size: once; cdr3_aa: CASREGQGLGYTF; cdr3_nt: TGTGCCAGCAGGGAGGGACAGGGATTAGGCTACACCTTC
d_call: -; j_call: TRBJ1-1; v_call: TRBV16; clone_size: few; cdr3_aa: CASSQAGFNTEAFF; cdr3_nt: TGTGCCAGCAGCCAAGCGGGATTTAACACTGAAGCTTTCTTT
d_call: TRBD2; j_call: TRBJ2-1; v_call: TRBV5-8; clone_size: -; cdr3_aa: CASSLATSGGSEQFF; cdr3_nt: TGTGCCAGCAGCTTGGCGACTAGCGGGGGGTCTGAGCAGTTCTTC
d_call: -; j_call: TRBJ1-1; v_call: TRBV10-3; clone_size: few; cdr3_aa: CAISEFGQNTEAFF; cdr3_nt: TGTGCCATCAGTGAGTTTGGCCAGAACACTGAAGCTTTCTTT
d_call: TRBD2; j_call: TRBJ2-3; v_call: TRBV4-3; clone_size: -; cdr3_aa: CASSQASGRAGTDTQYF; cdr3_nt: TGCGCCAGCAGCCAAGCTAGCGGGAGGGCCGGGACAGATACGCAGTATTTT
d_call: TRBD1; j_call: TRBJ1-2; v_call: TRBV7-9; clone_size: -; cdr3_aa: CASSYGQGYGYTF; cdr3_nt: TGTGCCAGCAGCTACGGACAGGGCTATGGCTACACCTTC
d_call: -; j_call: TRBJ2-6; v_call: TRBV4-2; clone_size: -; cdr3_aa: CASSQEGTAGANVLTF; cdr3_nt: TGTGCCAGCAGCCAAGAGGGCACAGCTGGGGCCAACGTCCTGACTTTC
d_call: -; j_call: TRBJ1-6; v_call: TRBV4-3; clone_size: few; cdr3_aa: CASSQDRSGSYNSPLHF; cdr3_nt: TGCGCCAGCAGCCAAGATAGGTCGGGGTCCTATAATTCACCCCTCCACTTT
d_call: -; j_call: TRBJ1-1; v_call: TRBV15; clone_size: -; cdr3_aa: CATSRDGIRRPEAFF; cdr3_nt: TGTGCCACCAGCAGAGACGGGATTAGGCGGCCTGAAGCTTTCTTT